The clone carrying this T cell receptor beta chain was detected only a few times. Antigen unknown. This entry belongs to a study of cytomegalovirus exposure and HLA in healthy donors. In the study overall: Of the donors genotyped, about 410 in all, about 76% fell in the Caucasian-associated ancestry cluster. Regarding the study as a whole: The authors excluded some V segments, including TRBV6-2 and TRBV6-3, as indistinguishable. Within a later analysis, the majority of CMV-associated TCR beta chains appeared HLA-restricted.

This CDR3 has 16 amino acids. The germline CDR1 and CDR2 sequences are LGHNA and YSLEER. With 4 bases clipped from V and 0 bases from J, the junction kept 3 bases outside the gene matches. 13 Jbeta primers and 60 Vbeta primers were used for the PCR. The repertoire was sequenced with immunoSEQ multiplex PCR; TCRdb's copy has only in-frame clones and lacks some. The table records almost 95,000 clones, around two thirds of them present only once. The J gene is TRBJ1-6, the V gene TRBV4-3; TRBD1 matches at 7 bases. The receptor comes from a man aged 25-40 years in good health and CMV-seronegative. The sample taken for sequencing was PBMCs. The CDR3 here is CASSLDRSSYNSPLHF. The CDR3 region has the DNA TGCGCCAGCAGCCTGGACAGGAGCTCCTATAATTCACCCCTCCACTTT.